A single sample gave rise to the 3 T cell receptor beta chains below, sequenced in a study of T cell repertoires in aging, cancer and after chemotherapy. The template was genomic DNA from peripheral blood, not RNA. A mixed TRB-A/B primer pool amplified rearranged TRB by multiplex touch-down PCR. Via MiXCR, TCRdb re-called the multiplex PCR reads, giving one row per CDR3 protein. The table lists 4,500 to 5,500 distinct CDR3 sequences, roughly 26% of them singletons. The sequencing input was blood. These receptors came from a human donor with a solid tumor.

The V and J genes are TRBV12-3 or TRBV12-4 and TRBJ1-5; 7 positions match TRBD1. This CDR3 is 15 amino acids long. V lost 3 bases to trimming and J lost 6 bases; unmatched junction nucleotides: 8. CDR3 region: CASSFDRASGQPQHF. DNA of the CDR3: TGTGCCAGCAGTTTTGACAGGGCATCTGGTCAGCCCCAGCATTTT.

The V call is TRBV28, the J call TRBJ2-7, with no clear D. The CDR3 length is 9 residues. Germline V gene data show CDR1 as MDHEN and CDR2 as SYDVKM. V lost 8 bases, J lost 4 bases, and 3 bases lay in between. In DNA, the CDR3 is TGTGCCAGCGGGTACGAGCAGTACTTC. This sequence encodes CASGYEQYF.

This clonotype has a handful of counts. The V and J genes are TRBV25-1 and TRBJ1-4; no clear D. The V and J ends lost 3 bases and 8 bases respectively, with 7 bases between them. This CDR3 is 12 amino acids long. CDR1 and CDR2 from the germline V gene are MGHDK and SYGVNS. CDR3 bases: TGTGCCAGCAGTGACGTGCGGGAAAAACTGTTTTTT. Protein sequence: CASSDVREKLFF.